This entry features one TCR beta chain sequence. Its antigen is still unknown. Per sample, around 92,000 TCR templates underwent assay. The assay was immunoSEQ multiplex PCR, and TCRdb's table has in-frame clones only and misses some. The sample holds 70,000 or so clones; more than 80% are singletons and the top ten take around 28%. The CDR3 consists of 15 residues. The germline CDR1 and CDR2 sequences are ENHRY and SYGVKD. Trimming took 6 bases from V and 3 from J, leaving 15 bases between them. This record comes from a study of siplizumab effects on memory and regulatory T cells. The study, taken as a whole, reports: Siplizumab produced a significant reduction in alloreactive sequences that were traceable to unstimulated CD4+ memory cells. Naive T cells were seemingly more diverse than memory cells, and major contributions to the alloresponse seemed to be made by them. Of the proliferating CD4+ or CD8+ clones, roughly 80-96% lacked a naive or memory phenotype that could be assigned.

The receptor's source is a human donor in good health. The chain couples TRBV10-3 to TRBJ1-5; maybe TRBD1 (5 bases). The specimen was CD8+ T cells sorted from blood. The CDR3 loop reads CAISLRGDPNQPQHF. For the CDR3, the DNA is TGTGCCATCAGCCTGAGGGGCGACCCCAATCAGCCCCAGCATTTT.